A single sample gave rise to the 29 T cell receptor beta chains below, sequenced in a study of CXCR3-negative and CXCR3-positive naive CD8 T cells. With UMI labels, 5' RACE was used to prepare the TRB cDNA libraries. TCRdb reanalyzed the 5' RACE reads and collapses them to one entry per CDR3 protein, without DNA. The repertoire shows over 45,000 distinct CDR3 sequences; the top ten hold 0.42%. The sequenced material came from naive CXCR3- CD8+ T cells from blood. The subset: CD45RO-CCR7+CD27+CD95- naive CD8+ T cells lacking CXCR3 (TNR3-). These receptors came from a human donor in good health. Some clones in this sample may be carry-over from other donors' samples.

The V call is TRBV28, the J call TRBJ2-3; the TRBD2 assignment by TCRdb is unverifiable without DNA. This CDR3 spans 18 amino acids. In germline, CDR1 is MDHEN, CDR2 SYDVKM. CDR3 amino acids: CASSPGLAGGRFSDTQYF.

The chain employs TRBV4-3 and TRBJ2-4; the TRBD1 assignment by TCRdb is unverifiable without DNA. Per germline, CDR1 LGHNA and CDR2 YSLEER. CDR3 size: 13 residues. The CDR3 sequence: CASSRDPGDIQYF.

CDR3 protein: CSVEDLGRERYF. The chain is built from TRBV29-1 and TRBJ2-7; TCRdb designates TRBD2, a call that cannot be tested without DNA. CDR1 is SQVTM and CDR2 is ANQGSEA in the germline V gene. The CDR3 is 12 amino acids.

This chain uses TRBV4-3 with TRBJ1-1. Germline loops: CDR1 LGHNA, CDR2 YSLEER. This CDR3 contains 14 residues. CDR3 sequence reads: CASSQVWGNTEAFF.

The chain has TRBV21-1 and TRBJ1-4. TRBV21-1 is designated a pseudogene. The CDR3 extends over 19 amino acids. CDR3 region: CASSAPRGNPSATNEKLFF.

This chain connects TRBV7-3 to TRBJ2-1; TCRdb's D call, TRBD2, is unchecked because there is no DNA. Germline lookup yields CDR1 SGHTA and CDR2 FQGTGA. There are 14 residues in the CDR3. The CDR3 sequence is CASSPEGTYNEQFF.

CDR3: CASSPGEASTDTQYF. The chain links TRBV6-5 to TRBJ2-3; TCRdb designates TRBD1, a call that cannot be tested without DNA. Germline V gene lookup returns CDR1 MNHEY and CDR2 SVGAGI. The CDR3 has 15 amino acids.

The chain is built from TRBV6-2 or TRBV6-3 and TRBJ2-7; TCRdb proposes TRBD1, but this gene call is untestable without DNA. The CDR3 extends over 13 amino acids. Looked up from germline, CDR1 is MNHEY and CDR2 is SVGEGT. The CDR3: CASSPGSGHEQYF.

The V gene is TRBV14, the J gene TRBJ2-2; TCRdb's D gene call, TRBD2, goes unchecked for lack of DNA. CDR1 and CDR2 (germline): SGHDN, FVKESK. This CDR3 is built from 15 residues. The CDR3 sequence is CASSHPAGHTGELFF.

The CDR3 loop is CASSQAPVTKDTQYF. The rearrangement uses TRBV4-2 and TRBJ2-3; TCRdb picks TRBD1, but there is no DNA to check that call. The CDR3 runs to 15 residues. The germline CDR1 and CDR2 sequences are LGHNA and YNFKEQ.

The chain employs TRBV29-1 and TRBJ1-3. Germline CDR1 reads SQVTM; CDR2 reads ANQGSEA. The CDR3 is 12 residues long. The CDR3 region is CSVVFSGNTIYF.

The V call is TRBV6-2 or TRBV6-3, the J call TRBJ1-5; there is no DNA to check the TCRdb D call of TRBD1. This CDR3 comprises 19 residues. Germline V lookup: CDR1 MNHEY, CDR2 SVGEGT. CDR3 loop: CASSSRQVVSGYSNQPQHF.

V usage is TRBV19 and J usage is TRBJ2-1; the TCRdb call, TRBD2, lacks DNA for checking. The CDR3 runs 18 residues. Germline CDR1 reads LNHDA; CDR2 reads SQIVND (reference sequence). This CDR3 reads CASSIFGGSGGTYNEQFF. The variable domain in full, with the rest retrieved from reference TRBV19 and TRBJ2-1, is DGGITQSPKYLFRKEGQNVTLSCEQNLNHDAMYWYRQDPGQGLRLIYYSQIVNDFQKGDIAEGYSVSREKKESFPLTVTSAQKNPTAFYLCASSIFGGSGGTYNEQFFGPGTRLTVL.

V is TRBV29-1 and J is TRBJ2-7; with no DNA, the TCRdb D assignment of TRBD1 cannot be verified. This CDR3 comprises 14 residues. Germline assignment: CDR1 SQVTM and CDR2 ANQGSEA. CDR3 loop: CSVEGTGKDFEQYF.

The CDR3 here is CSVGPGGTNTEAFF. The V gene is TRBV29-1, the J gene TRBJ1-1; TCRdb selects TRBD1, and the lack of DNA leaves this call unchecked. This CDR3 is 14 amino acids long. The V gene's germline CDR1 is SQVTM and CDR2 ANQGSEA.

The chain employs TRBV7-6 and TRBJ2-5; as DNA is missing, the TRBD1 call by TCRdb cannot be tested. CDR3 length equals 14 residues. CDR1 SGHVS and CDR2 FNYEAQ come from the germline V gene. CDR3 amino acids: CASSLLDPGETQYF.

The chain carries TRBV19 and TRBJ2-5; TCRdb proposes TRBD1, but this gene call is untestable without DNA. Germline assignment: CDR1 LNHDA and CDR2 SQIVND (reference sequence). The length of the CDR3 is 14 residues. The CDR3 here is CASGPGQPQETQYF.

The chain carries TRBV29-1 and TRBJ2-7; the TCRdb call, TRBD1, lacks DNA for checking. This CDR3 contains 13 residues. Germline V lookup: CDR1 SQVTM, CDR2 ANQGSEA. The CDR3: CSVGDPYNYEQYF.

The chain employs TRBV7-3 and TRBJ2-1; TCRdb lists TRBD1, though no DNA is available to test this call. The CDR3 sequence is 17 residues long. CDR1 and CDR2 (germline): SGHTA, FQGTGA. Here the CDR3 reads CASSLAPGRGPYNEQFF. The whole variable domain, filled in from reference TRBV7-3 and TRBJ2-1, reads GAGVSQTPSNKVTEKGKYVELRCDPISGHTALYWYRQSLGQGPEFLIYFQGTGAADDSGLPNDRFFAVRPEGSVSTLKIQRTERGDSAVYLCASSLAPGRGPYNEQFFGPGTRLTVL.

The chain uses TRBV7-6 and TRBJ2-1; the D call from TCRdb, TRBD2, cannot be confirmed without DNA. The germline gives CDR1 SGHVS, CDR2 FNYEAQ. The CDR3 is 18 amino acids. CDR3 sequence: CASSFHPSGSSAINEQFF.

The J gene is TRBJ1-1, the V gene TRBV14; TCRdb proposes TRBD1, but this gene call is untestable without DNA. The CDR3 covers 17 residues. CDR1 and CDR2 (germline): SGHDN, FVKESK. This chain's CDR3 is CASSQIRQVMTNTEAFF.

The chain joins TRBV6-2 or TRBV6-3 to TRBJ2-1; the TCRdb D gene call, TRBD1, has no DNA to confirm it. Germline assignment: CDR1 MNHEY and CDR2 SVGEGT. The CDR3 totals 17 residues. The CDR3 sequence: CASSYEDRRNSYNEQFF.

The chain recombines TRBV12-3 or TRBV12-4 with TRBJ1-3; TCRdb reports TRBD1, a call that lacks DNA to check it against. This CDR3 is 15 amino acids long. CDR3 sequence: CASSPGTGAGNTIYF.

The chain combines TRBV15 with TRBJ1-6. Germline CDR1 LNHNV, CDR2 YYDKDF (reference sequence). There are 18 residues in the CDR3. Here the CDR3 reads CATSRDPYTSSYNSPLHF.

The chain couples TRBV5-1 to TRBJ2-5; TCRdb indicates TRBD2, and absent DNA this call remains unverified. The germline V gene has CDR1 SGHRS and CDR2 YFSETQ. CDR3 length: 18 amino acids. CDR3: CASSLTGLAGGRQATQYF.

The CDR3 sequence is CASSQDLSGGETQYF. This sequence joins TRBV4-1 and TRBJ2-5; with no DNA, the TCRdb D assignment of TRBD2 cannot be verified. This CDR3 spans 15 amino acids. Germline V gene lookup returns CDR1 MGHRA and CDR2 YSYEKL.

The rearrangement uses TRBV12-3 or TRBV12-4 and TRBJ2-3; TCRdb's D gene call, TRBD2, goes unchecked for lack of DNA. CDR3 length equals 19 residues. CDR3 loop: CASSLGFLQERYHTDTQYF.

The chain links TRBV20-1 to TRBJ2-5; TCRdb outputs TRBD2, but without DNA this stays unchecked. This CDR3 is 13 amino acids long. Per germline, CDR1 DFQATT and CDR2 SNEGSKA (reference sequence). CDR3: CSATSSGQETQYF.

V gene TRBV19 combines with J gene TRBJ2-7; TCRdb's D call, TRBD1, is unchecked because there is no DNA. The CDR3 length is 13 residues. Looked up from germline, CDR1 is LNHDA and CDR2 is SQIVND (reference sequence). CDR3 amino acids: CASSTQGTDEQYF.